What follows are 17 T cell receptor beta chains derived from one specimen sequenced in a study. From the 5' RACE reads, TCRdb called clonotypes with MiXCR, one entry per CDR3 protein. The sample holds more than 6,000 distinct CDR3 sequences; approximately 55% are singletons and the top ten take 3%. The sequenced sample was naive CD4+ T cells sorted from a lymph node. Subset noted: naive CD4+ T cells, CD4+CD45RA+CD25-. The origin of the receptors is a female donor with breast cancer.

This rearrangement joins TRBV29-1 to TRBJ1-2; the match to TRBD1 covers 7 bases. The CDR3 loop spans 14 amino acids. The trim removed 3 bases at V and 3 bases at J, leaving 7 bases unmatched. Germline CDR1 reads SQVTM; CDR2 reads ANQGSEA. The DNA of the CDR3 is TGCAGCGTTGACCTAACAGGGGAGGACTATGGCTACACCTTC. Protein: CSVDLTGEDYGYTF.

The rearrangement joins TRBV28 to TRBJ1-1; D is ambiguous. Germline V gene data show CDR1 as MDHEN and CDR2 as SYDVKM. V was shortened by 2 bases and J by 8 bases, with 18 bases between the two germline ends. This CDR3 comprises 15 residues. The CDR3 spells CASSLHRGPTEEAFF. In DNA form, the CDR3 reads TGTGCCAGCAGTTTACATCGGGGTCCAACAGAAGAAGCTTTCTTT.

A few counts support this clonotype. In DNA form, the CDR3 reads TGTGCCAGCAGTCCCCGTTCCAACTATGGCTACACCTTC. Its protein is CASSPRSNYGYTF. The rearrangement uses TRBV12-3 or TRBV12-4 and TRBJ1-2; D is unclear. The V gene lost 5 bases and the J gene lost 2 bases, with 9 bases spanning the gap. The CDR3 has 13 residues.

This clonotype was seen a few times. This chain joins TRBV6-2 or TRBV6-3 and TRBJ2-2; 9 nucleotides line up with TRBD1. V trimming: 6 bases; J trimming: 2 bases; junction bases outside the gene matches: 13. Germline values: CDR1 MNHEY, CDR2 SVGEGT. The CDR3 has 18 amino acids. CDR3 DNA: TGTGCCAGCAGCCAGATGATCGGGACAGGGACAAACACCGGGGAGCTGTTTTTT. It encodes CASSQMIGTGTNTGELFF.

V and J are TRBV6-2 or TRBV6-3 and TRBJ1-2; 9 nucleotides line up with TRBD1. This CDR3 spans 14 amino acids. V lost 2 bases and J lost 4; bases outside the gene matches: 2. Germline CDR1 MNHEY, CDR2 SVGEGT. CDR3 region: CASSYGGQGYGYTF. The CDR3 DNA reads TGTGCCAGCAGTTACGGGGGACAGGGCTATGGCTACACCTTC.

The CDR3 DNA sequence: TGTGCCAGCAGCATAGCGGCTGCGGCCTACGAGCAGTACTTC. Protein product: CASSIAAAAYEQYF. The J gene is TRBJ2-7, the V gene TRBV11-2, with D perhaps TRBD2 (6 bases). Germline assignment: CDR1 SGHAT and CDR2 FQNNGV. With 5 bases removed from V and 2 bases from J, the gap between germline ends came to 13 bases. The CDR3 length is 14 residues.

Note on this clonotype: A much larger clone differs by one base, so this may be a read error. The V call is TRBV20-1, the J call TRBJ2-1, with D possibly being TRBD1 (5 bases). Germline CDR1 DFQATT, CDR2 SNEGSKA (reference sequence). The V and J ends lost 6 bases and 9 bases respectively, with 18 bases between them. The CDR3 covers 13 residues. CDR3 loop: CSAFQGGKSEQFF. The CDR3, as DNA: TGCAGTGCCTTCCAGGGTGGGAAAAGTGAGCAGTTCTTC.

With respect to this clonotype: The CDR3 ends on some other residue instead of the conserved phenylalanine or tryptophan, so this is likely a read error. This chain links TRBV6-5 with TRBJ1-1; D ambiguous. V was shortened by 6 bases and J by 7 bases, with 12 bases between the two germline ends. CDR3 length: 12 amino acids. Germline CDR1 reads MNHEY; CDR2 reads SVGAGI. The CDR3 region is CASSGGVGEAFS. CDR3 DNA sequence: TGTGCCAGCAGCGGTGGCGTAGGTGAAGCTTTCTCT.

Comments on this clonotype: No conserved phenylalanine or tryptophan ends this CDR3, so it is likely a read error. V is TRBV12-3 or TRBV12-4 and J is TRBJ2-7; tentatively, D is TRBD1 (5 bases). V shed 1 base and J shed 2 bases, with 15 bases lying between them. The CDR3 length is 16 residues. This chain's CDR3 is CASSLGWTMITYEQYY. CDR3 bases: TGTGCCAGCAGTTTAGGTTGGACAATGATTACCTACGAGCAGTACTAC.

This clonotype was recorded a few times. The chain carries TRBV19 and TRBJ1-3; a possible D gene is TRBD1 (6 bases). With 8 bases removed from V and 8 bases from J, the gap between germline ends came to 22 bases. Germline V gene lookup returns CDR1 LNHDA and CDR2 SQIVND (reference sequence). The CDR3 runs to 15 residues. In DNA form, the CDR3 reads TGTGCCAGTCGCCCCGTTGGGGGCACTCAGGACACCATATATTTT. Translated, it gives CASRPVGGTQDTIYF.

CDR3 nucleotide sequence: TGTGCCAGCAGTTTCATACCGGGACAGGTCATCACCGAAGCTTTCTTT. Translating gives CASSFIPGQVITEAFF. The chain joins TRBV27 to TRBJ1-1; 8 bases align to TRBD1. CDR1 is MNHEY and CDR2 is SMNVEV in the germline V gene (reference sequence). J was trimmed by 8 bases and V by 3 bases; bases with no gene match: 14. The CDR3 is 16 residues long.

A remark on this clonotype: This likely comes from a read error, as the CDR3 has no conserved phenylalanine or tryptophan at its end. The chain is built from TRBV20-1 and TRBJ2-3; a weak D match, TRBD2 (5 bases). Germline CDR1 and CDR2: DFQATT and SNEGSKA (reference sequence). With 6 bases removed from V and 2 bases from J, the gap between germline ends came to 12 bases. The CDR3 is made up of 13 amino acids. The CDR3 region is CSARSGDTDTQYS. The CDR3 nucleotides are TGCAGTGCCAGGTCCGGGGACACAGATACGCAGTATTCT.

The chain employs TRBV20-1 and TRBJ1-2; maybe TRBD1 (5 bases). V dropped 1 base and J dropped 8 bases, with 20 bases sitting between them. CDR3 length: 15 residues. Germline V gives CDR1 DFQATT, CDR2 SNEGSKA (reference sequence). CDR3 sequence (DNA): TGCAGTGCTAGAGCTCAGCAAGAGCTTAAGGGGGGCTACACCTTC. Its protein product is CSARAQQELKGGYTF.

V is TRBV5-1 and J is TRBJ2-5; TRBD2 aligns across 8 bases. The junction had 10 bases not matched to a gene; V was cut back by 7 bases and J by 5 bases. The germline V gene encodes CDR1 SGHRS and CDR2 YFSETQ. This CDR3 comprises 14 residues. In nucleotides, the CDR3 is TGCGCCAGCGGAGGTTCAGCGGGGGCCGAGACCCAGTACTTC. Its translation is CASGGSAGAETQYF.

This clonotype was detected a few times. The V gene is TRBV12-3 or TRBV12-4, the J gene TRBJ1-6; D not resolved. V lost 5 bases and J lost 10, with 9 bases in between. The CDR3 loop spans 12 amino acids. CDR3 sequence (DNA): TGTGCCAGCAGTACAGACGGGTCACCCCTCCACTTT. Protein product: CASSTDGSPLHF.

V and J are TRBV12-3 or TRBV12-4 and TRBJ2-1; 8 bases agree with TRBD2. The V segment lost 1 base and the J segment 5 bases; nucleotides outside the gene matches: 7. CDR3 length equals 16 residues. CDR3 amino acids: CASSLDASGYNNEQFF. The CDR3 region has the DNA TGTGCCAGCAGTTTAGATGCTAGCGGGTATAACAATGAGCAGTTCTTC.

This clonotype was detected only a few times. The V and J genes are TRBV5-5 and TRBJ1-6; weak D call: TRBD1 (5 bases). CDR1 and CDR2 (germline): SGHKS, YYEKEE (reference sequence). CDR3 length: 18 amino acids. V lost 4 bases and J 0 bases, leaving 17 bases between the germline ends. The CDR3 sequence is CASSIAGGQGSYNSPLHF. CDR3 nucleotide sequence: TGTGCCAGCAGCATCGCGGGGGGTCAGGGCTCCTATAATTCACCCCTCCACTTT.